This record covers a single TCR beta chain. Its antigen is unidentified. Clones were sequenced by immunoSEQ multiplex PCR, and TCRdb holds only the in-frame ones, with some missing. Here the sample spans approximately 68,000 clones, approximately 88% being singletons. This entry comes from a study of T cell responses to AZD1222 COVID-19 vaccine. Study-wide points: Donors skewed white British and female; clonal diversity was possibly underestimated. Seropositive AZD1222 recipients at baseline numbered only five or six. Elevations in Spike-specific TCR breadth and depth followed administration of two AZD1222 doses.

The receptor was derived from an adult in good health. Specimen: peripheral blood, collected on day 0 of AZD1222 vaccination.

The DNA of the CDR3 is TGTGCCAGCAGCTTCGGACAGGGCGAATACGAGCAGTACTTC. Its translation: CASSFGQGEYEQYF. The rearrangement links TRBV5-4 to TRBJ2-7, with 8 nucleotides matching TRBD1. Germline-derived CDR1 and CDR2 are SGHNT and YYREEE (reference sequence). The ends lost 2 bases at V and 4 bases at J; junction bases unmatched: 5. CDR3 length: 14 residues.